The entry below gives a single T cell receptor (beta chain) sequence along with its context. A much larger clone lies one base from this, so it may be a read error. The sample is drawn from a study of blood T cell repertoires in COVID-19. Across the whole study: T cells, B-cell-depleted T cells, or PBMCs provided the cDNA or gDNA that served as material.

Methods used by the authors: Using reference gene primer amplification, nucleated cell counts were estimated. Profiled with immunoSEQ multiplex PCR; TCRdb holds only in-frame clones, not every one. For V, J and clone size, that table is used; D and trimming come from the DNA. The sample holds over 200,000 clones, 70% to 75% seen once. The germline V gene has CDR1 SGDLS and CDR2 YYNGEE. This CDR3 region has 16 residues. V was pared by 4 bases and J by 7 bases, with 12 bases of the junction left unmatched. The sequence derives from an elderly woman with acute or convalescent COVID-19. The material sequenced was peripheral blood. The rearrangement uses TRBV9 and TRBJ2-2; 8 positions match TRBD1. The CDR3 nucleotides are TGTGCCAGCAGCATAGCTGGACAGGGATTGAGCGGGGAGCTGTTTTTT. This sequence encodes CASSIAGQGLSGELFF.